This T cell receptor beta chain was observed in a study of blood T cell repertoires in COVID-19. Within 2 weeks of study entry, exposed participants had contacted a PCR-confirmed or clinician-diagnosed COVID-19 case. Germline V gives CDR1 SGHTA, CDR2 FQGTGA. The V segment lost 5 bases and the J segment 0 bases; nucleotides outside the gene matches: 3. The CDR3 is 15 amino acids. Repertoires were generated with immunoSEQ multiplex PCR, while TCRdb's copy carries only in-frame clones and drops some. The table lists 110,000 to 150,000 clones, 84% of them singletons. Material for sequencing was PBMCs or T cells enriched from blood (not recorded which). The chain is built from TRBV7-3 and TRBJ2-1, with TRBD2 matching 8 bases. The clonotype was recovered from a woman aged 18-35 years who had been exposed to COVID-19. The CDR3, as DNA: TGTGCCAGCAGCGCAGCGGGAGACTCCTACAATGAGCAGTTCTTC. The encoded protein is CASSAAGDSYNEQFF.